Reported below is one TCR beta chain. Trimming cost V 6 bases and J 6 bases; bases outside gene matches: 8. Germline CDR1 and CDR2: ENHRY and SYGVKD. CDR3 length equals 15 residues. These data belong to a study of blood T cell repertoires in COVID-19. Study overall: Acute and convalescent COVID-19 samples came from the United States, Italy and Spain. PBMCs, B-cell-depleted T cells, or T cells provided the cDNA or gDNA that made up the material.

Per the original methods: Reference gene primer amplification gave nucleated cell count estimates. Method: immunoSEQ multiplex PCR; TCRdb's copy keeps in-frame clones and lacks some. V, J and clone size reflect that table, while D and trimming were determined from the DNA. The sample lists approximately 230,000 clones, nearly 90% occurring once. This receptor was taken from a man younger than 35 with active or convalescent COVID-19. The sequenced sample was peripheral blood. The rearrangement links TRBV10-3 to TRBJ1-1; 12 positions agree with TRBD1. CDR3 amino acids: CAISDGTGGTAEAFF. The CDR3 nucleotides are TGTGCCATCAGCGATGGGACAGGGGGCACGGCTGAAGCTTTCTTT.